The TCR beta chain described here comes from a study of PD-1 blockade in classical Hodgkin lymphoma. About the research overall: Nivolumab was given intravenously to patients at 3 mg/kg every 2 weeks.

The assay was immunoSEQ multiplex PCR, and TCRdb's table has in-frame clones only and misses some. This sample has tens of thousands of clones; around 67% occur once, and the top ten carry roughly 15%. General study results and limits: A reduction in baseline TCR diversity was reportedly seen in newly diagnosed patients relative to healthy donors.

All trial patients relapsed after autologous stem cell transplantation. In regard to this clone: Its antigen is currently unknown.

V lost 6 bases and J lost 3, with 10 bases in between. Germline V gene data show CDR1 as SGDLS and CDR2 as YYNGEE. This CDR3 has 13 residues. The source was peripheral blood mononuclear cells (PBMCs), collected before the second cycle of nivolumab. This clonotype was obtained from a human donor with classical Hodgkin lymphoma. The J gene is TRBJ2-1, the V gene TRBV9, with a possible D match to TRBD1 (6 bases). The CDR3 here is CASTTTGYNEQFF. In DNA, the CDR3 is TGTGCCAGCACTACGACAGGCTACAATGAGCAGTTCTTC.